Listed below are T cell receptor beta chains from one sample, sequenced in a study of T cell responses to AZD1222 COVID-19 vaccine. Generated by immunoSEQ multiplex PCR, the TCRdb table keeps only in-frame clones and is missing some. Seen here are roughly 160,000 clones, roughly 90% observed once, and the top ten hold over 1.5%. Sequencing used peripheral blood, obtained on day 0 of AZD1222 vaccination. Receptor source: an adult in good health. The CDR3 runs from the conserved cysteine through the conserved F or W. D genes are given only for firm matches. The size entry is marked missing in some rows and otherwise reads once, few, many or a size class.

-	TRBJ1-5	TRBV30	-	CAWRGGLGPQHF	TGTGCCTGGAGAGGGGGGCTAGGGCCCCAGCATTTT
once	TRBJ2-1	TRBV11-2	-	CASSLATDYNEQFF	TGTGCCAGCAGCTTAGCTACAGACTACAATGAGCAGTTCTTC
-	TRBJ1-1	TRBV5-1	TRBD1	CASSLEAQGALRRNTEAFF	TGCGCCAGCAGCTTGGAGGCACAGGGGGCCCTACGGAGGAACACTGAAGCTTTCTTT
-	TRBJ1-2	TRBV15	TRBD1	CATSRERTGGRLGGYTF	TGTGCCACCAGCAGAGAGAGGACAGGGGGGAGATTAGGCGGCTACACCTTC
-	TRBJ2-1	TRBV7-8	-	CASSQMSEQFF	TGTGCCAGCAGCCAGATGAGTGAGCAGTTCTTC
few	TRBJ2-3	TRBV5-5	TRBD2	CASSLMTSGGASDTQYF	TGTGCCAGCAGCTTGATGACTAGCGGGGGGGCCTCAGATACGCAGTATTTT
-	TRBJ1-6	TRBV28	TRBD1	CASSLGTGKGLSPLHF	TGTGCCAGCAGTTTAGGGACAGGAAAGGGCCTTTCACCCCTCCACTTT
-	TRBJ2-7	TRBV6-2/TRBV6-3	TRBD2	CASSLLAGGPQYF	TGTGCCAGCAGCTTACTAGCGGGAGGGCCTCAGTACTTC
-	TRBJ1-2	TRBV18	-	CASSPPSWEYGYTF	TGTGCCAGCTCACCACCGTCCTGGGAATATGGCTACACCTTC
-	TRBJ1-1	TRBV7-8	-	CASSIGRTMNTEAFF	TGTGCCAGCAGCATCGGACGGACCATGAACACTGAAGCTTTCTTT
-	TRBJ1-1	TRBV18	-	CASSQNAATEAFF	TGTGCCAGCTCACAGAACGCGGCCACTGAAGCTTTCTTT
-	TRBJ1-5	TRBV5-5	TRBD1	CASNNLPGQVNQPQHF	TGTGCCAGCAACAATCTGCCGGGACAGGTCAATCAGCCCCAGCATTTT
-	TRBJ1-6	TRBV27	-	CASTANRDSSYNSPLHF	TGTGCCAGCACCGCTAACAGAGATAGCTCCTATAATTCACCCCTCCACTTT
-	TRBJ1-2	TRBV4-1	-	CASSQDLAGLTYGYTF	TGCGCCAGCAGCCAAGATTTGGCCGGACTAACTTATGGCTACACCTTC
-	TRBJ1-1	TRBV6-5	-	CASSYLRATEAFF	TGTGCCAGCAGTTATTTGCGAGCTACGGAAGCTTTCTTT
-	TRBJ2-1	TRBV27	TRBD2	CASRRAGGPSEQFF	TGTGCCAGCCGCAGGGCGGGAGGGCCGAGTGAGCAGTTCTTC
-	TRBJ2-1	TRBV9	-	CASSVGSSWENEQFF	TGTGCCAGCAGCGTAGGTAGCTCCTGGGAGAATGAGCAGTTCTTC
-	TRBJ2-3	TRBV10-3	-	CAISAVPNTDTQYF	TGTGCCATCAGTGCGGTGCCGAACACAGATACGCAGTATTTT
-	TRBJ1-5	TRBV30	TRBD1	CAWQGQGASQPQHF	TGTGCCTGGCAGGGACAGGGGGCTAGTCAGCCCCAGCATTTT
-	TRBJ1-2	TRBV6-5	TRBD1	CASSRQGAGMYGYTF	TGTGCCAGCAGTCGACAGGGGGCAGGAATGTATGGCTACACCTTC
-	TRBJ2-7	TRBV27	TRBD1	CASSPTGTGQFYEQYF	TGTGCCAGCAGCCCGACAGGGACGGGGCAGTTTTACGAGCAGTACTTC
-	TRBJ2-7	TRBV12-3/TRBV12-4	-	CASSFSSGSEQYF	TGTGCCAGCAGTTTTTCATCGGGTAGCGAGCAGTACTTC
-	TRBJ2-7	TRBV6-6	-	CASSYLGRGPNHEQYF	TGTGCCAGCAGTTACCTTGGACGGGGTCCCAATCACGAGCAGTACTTC
-	TRBJ2-1	TRBV4-3	-	CASSPRGLSGEQFF	TGCGCCAGCAGCCCTAGAGGCCTGTCCGGCGAGCAGTTCTTC
-	TRBJ1-6	TRBV5-1	-	CASSLEVHNSPLHF	TGCGCCAGCAGCTTGGAAGTCCATAATTCACCCCTCCACTTT
-	TRBJ1-1	TRBV12-5	-	CASGKEWIPEAFF	TGTGCTAGTGGGAAAGAATGGATCCCTGAAGCTTTCTTT
-	TRBJ1-1	TRBV6-2/TRBV6-3	-	CASSYGWNTEAFF	TGTGCCAGCAGTTATGGATGGAACACTGAAGCTTTCTTT
-	TRBJ1-1	TRBV18	-	CASSQPGSSNTEAFF	TGTGCCAGCTCACAACCGGGATCTTCGAACACTGAAGCTTTCTTT
once	TRBJ1-2	TRBV4-2	TRBD1	CASSQEILGQGGNYGYTF	TGTGCCAGCAGCCAAGAAATCTTAGGACAGGGGGGTAACTATGGCTACACCTTC
-	TRBJ1-3	TRBV18	-	CASSPSAPNSGNTIYF	TGTGCCAGCTCACCATCAGCGCCGAACTCTGGAAACACCATATATTTT
once	TRBJ2-7	TRBV3-1/TRBV3-2	TRBD2	CASSQERGLAGEEQYF	TGTGCCAGCAGCCAAGAAAGGGGACTAGCGGGGGAAGAGCAGTACTTC
-	TRBJ2-7	TRBV7-9	TRBD2	CASSSWTSGNYEQYF	TGTGCCAGCAGCTCGTGGACTAGCGGTAACTACGAGCAGTACTTC
-	TRBJ1-5	TRBV19	-	CASSIGRFQHF	TGTGCCAGTAGTATAGGGAGGTTCCAGCATTTT
-	TRBJ1-2	TRBV4-3	-	CASSQSPGYGYTF	TGCGCCAGCAGCCAAAGCCCAGGCTATGGCTACACCTTC
-	TRBJ2-3	TRBV3-1/TRBV3-2	-	CASSRAGWADTQYF	TGTGCCAGCAGCCGGGCGGGGTGGGCAGATACGCAGTATTTT
many	TRBJ1-5	TRBV2	-	CASSRQANQPQHF	TGTGCCAGCTCTAGACAGGCCAATCAGCCCCAGCATTTT
few	TRBJ1-6	TRBV19	-	CASSLETVNSPLHF	TGTGCCAGTAGTCTTGAGACAGTTAATTCACCCCTCCACTTT
-	TRBJ1-5	TRBV2	-	CASSADQGRNQPQHF	TGTGCCAGCAGTGCTGACCAGGGCCGCAATCAGCCCCAGCATTTT
-	TRBJ1-2	TRBV3-1/TRBV3-2	TRBD1	CASRPGTGGNYGYTF	TGTGCCAGCAGACCTGGGACAGGTGGGAACTATGGCTACACCTTC
-	TRBJ2-1	TRBV6-4	-	CASSDHFVGSYNEQFF	TGTGCCAGCAGTGACCACTTTGTGGGGTCCTACAATGAGCAGTTCTTC
once	TRBJ2-3	TRBV7-2	-	CASSAQIGPGQTQYF	TGTGCCAGCAGCGCCCAGATCGGACCCGGGCAGACGCAGTATTTT
-	TRBJ2-7	TRBV2	-	CASSEGNEQYF	TGTGCCAGCAGTGAGGGTAACGAGCAGTACTTC